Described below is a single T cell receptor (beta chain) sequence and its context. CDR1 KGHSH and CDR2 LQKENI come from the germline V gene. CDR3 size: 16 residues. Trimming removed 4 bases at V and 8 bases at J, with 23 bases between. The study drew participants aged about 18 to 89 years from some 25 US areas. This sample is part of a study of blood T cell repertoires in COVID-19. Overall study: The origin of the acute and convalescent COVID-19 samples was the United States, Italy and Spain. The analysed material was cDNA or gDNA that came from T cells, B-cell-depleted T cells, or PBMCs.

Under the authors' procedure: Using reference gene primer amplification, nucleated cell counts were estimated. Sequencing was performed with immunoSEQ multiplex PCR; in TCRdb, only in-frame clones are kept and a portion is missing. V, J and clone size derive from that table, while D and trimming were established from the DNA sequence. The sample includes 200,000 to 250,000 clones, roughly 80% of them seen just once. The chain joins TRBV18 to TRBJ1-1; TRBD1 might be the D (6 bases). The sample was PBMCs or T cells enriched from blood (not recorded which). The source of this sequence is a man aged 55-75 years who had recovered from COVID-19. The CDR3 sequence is CASSREGARTGTEAFF. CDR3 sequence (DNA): TGTGCCAGCTCACGGGAGGGAGCTCGCACTGGGACAGAAGCTTTCTTT.